The present T cell receptor beta chain was sequenced within a study of blood T cell repertoires in COVID-19. The overall study: Collection of acute and convalescent COVID-19 samples took place in the United States, Italy and Spain.

Produced via immunoSEQ multiplex PCR; TCRdb's table is partial and in-frame only. Of more than 95,000 clones detected, 80% to 85% appear once; the ten largest clones hold 30% to 45%. CDR1 MDHEN and CDR2 SYDVKM come from the germline V gene. V was trimmed by 3 bases and J by 0 bases, leaving 8 bases between them. The CDR3 is 14 residues long. This clonotype was sampled from a man older than 75 with acute or convalescent COVID-19. The genes are TRBV28 and TRBJ1-1, with a possible D match to TRBD1 (5 bases). Sequences were obtained from peripheral blood. The CDR3 spells CASSLQGVNTEAFF. In nucleotides, the CDR3 is TGTGCCAGCAGTTTGCAAGGGGTGAACACTGAAGCTTTCTTT.